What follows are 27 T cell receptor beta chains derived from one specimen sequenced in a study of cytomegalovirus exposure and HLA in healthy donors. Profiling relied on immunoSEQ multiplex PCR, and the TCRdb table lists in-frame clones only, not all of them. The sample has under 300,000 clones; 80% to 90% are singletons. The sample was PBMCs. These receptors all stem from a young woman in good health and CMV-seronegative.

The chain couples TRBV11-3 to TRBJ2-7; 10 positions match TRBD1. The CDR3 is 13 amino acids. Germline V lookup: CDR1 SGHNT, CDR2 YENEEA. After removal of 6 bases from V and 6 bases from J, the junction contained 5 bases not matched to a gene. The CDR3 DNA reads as TGTGCCAGCAGGACGACAGGGGGCGGCGAGCAGTACTTC. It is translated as CASRTTGGGEQYF.

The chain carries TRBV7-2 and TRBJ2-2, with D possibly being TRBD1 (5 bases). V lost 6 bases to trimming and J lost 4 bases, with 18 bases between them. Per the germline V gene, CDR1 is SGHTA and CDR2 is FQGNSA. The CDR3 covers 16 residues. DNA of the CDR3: TGTGCCAGCAGTTTCCAGGGAACCCCCCTCACCGGGGAGCTGTTTTTT. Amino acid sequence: CASSFQGTPLTGELFF.

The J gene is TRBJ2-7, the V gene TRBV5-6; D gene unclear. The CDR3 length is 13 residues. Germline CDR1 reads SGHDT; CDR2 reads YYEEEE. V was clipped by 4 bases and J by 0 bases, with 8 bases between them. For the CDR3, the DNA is TGTGCCAGCAGCAGTGACATCTCCTACGAGCAGTACTTC. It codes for CASSSDISYEQYF.

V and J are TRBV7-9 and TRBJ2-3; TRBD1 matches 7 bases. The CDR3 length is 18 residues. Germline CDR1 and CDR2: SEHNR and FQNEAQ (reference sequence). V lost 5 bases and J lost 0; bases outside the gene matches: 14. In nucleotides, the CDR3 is TGTGCCAGCAGCCCTGTGGGACAGTCTTTGTATAGCACAGATACGCAGTATTTT. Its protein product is CASSPVGQSLYSTDTQYF.

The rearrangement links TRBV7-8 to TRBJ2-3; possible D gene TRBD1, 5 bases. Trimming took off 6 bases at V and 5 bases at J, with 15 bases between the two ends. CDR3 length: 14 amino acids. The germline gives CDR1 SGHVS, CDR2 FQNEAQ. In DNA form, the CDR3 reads TGTGCCAGCAGGACGCAAAGGGGTAAAGATACGCAGTATTTT. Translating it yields CASRTQRGKDTQYF.

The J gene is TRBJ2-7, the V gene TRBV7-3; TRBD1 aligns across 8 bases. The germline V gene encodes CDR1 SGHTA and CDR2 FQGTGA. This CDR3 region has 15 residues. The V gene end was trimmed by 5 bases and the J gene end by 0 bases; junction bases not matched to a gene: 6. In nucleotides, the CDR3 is TGTGCCAGCAGCGCGGGGACAGGCCGCTCCTACGAGCAGTACTTC. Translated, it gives CASSAGTGRSYEQYF.

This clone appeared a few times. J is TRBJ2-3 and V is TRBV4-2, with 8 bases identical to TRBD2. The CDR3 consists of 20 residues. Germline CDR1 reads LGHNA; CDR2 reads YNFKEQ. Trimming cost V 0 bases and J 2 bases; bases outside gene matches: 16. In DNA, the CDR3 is TGTGCCAGCAGCCAAGACCCTGGGGGACTTAGCGGGGCCTTCACAGATACGCAGTATTTT. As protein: CASSQDPGGLSGAFTDTQYF.

CDR3 bases: TGTGCCAGCAGCCCGTGGACAGGGGGCGGTGGAACTGAAGCTTTCTTT. Encoded protein: CASSPWTGGGGTEAFF. V gene TRBV7-2 combines with J gene TRBJ1-1; 11 bases fit TRBD1. Per germline, CDR1 SGHTA and CDR2 FQGNSA. Unmatched junction bases numbered 10, after V lost 5 bases and J lost 5 bases. The CDR3 is made up of 16 amino acids.

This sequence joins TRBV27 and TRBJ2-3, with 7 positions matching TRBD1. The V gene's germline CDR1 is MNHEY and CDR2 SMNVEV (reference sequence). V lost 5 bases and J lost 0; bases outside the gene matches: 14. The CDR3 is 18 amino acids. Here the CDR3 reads CASSGGDSQYLSTDTQYF. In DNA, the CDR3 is TGTGCCAGCAGTGGTGGGGACAGCCAATACCTTAGCACAGATACGCAGTATTTT.

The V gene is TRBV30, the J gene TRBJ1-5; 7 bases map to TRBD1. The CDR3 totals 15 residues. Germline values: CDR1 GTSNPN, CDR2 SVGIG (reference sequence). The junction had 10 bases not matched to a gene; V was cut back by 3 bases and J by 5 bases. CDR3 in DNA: TGTGCCTGGAGGGCTCCGGGACAGAATTATCAGCCCCAGCATTTT. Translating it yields CAWRAPGQNYQPQHF.

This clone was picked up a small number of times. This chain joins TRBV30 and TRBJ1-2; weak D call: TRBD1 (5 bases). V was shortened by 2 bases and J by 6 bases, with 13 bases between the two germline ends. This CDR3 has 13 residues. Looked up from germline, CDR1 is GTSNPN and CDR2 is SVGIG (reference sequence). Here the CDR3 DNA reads TGTGCCTGGAGTTTCACAGGAGGGCATGGCTACACCTTC. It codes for CAWSFTGGHGYTF.

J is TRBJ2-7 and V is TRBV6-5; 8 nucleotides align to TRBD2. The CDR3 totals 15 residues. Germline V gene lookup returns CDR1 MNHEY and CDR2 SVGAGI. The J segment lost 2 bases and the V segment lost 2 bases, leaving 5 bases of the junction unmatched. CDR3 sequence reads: CASSYQLADTYEQYF. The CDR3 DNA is TGTGCCAGCAGTTACCAACTAGCGGATACCTACGAGCAGTACTTC.

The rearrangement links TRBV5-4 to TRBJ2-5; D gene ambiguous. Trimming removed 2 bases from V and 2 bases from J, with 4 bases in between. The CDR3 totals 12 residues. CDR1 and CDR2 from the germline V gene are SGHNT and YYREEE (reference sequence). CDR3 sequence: CASSFPQETQYF. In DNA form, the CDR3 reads TGTGCCAGCAGCTTCCCTCAAGAGACCCAGTACTTC.

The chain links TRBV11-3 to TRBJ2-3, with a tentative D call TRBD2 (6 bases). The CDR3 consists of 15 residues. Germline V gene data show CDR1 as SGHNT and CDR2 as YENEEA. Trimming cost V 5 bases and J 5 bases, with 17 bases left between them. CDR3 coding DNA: TGTGCCAGCAGCCTTGGGGGGAGGAGTCTAGATACGCAGTATTTT. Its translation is CASSLGGRSLDTQYF.

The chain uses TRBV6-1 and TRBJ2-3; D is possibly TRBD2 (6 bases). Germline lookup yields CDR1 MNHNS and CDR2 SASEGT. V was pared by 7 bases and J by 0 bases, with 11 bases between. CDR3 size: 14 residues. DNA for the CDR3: TGTGCCAGCAACCCGGGACTTAGCACAGATACGCAGTATTTT. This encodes CASNPGLSTDTQYF.

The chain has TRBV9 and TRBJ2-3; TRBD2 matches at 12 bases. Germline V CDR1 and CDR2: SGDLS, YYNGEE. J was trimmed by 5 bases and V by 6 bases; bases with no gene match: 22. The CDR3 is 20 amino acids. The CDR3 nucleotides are TGTGCCAGCACCGAAGACAGGGCTAGCGGGAGGGAACTCTTTGTAGATACGCAGTATTTT. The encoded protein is CASTEDRASGRELFVDTQYF.

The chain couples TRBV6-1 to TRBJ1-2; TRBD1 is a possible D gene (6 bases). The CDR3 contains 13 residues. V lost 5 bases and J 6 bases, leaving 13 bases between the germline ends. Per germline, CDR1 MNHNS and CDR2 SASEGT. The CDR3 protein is CASSTSGEDGYTF. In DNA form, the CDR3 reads TGTGCCAGCAGTACTTCAGGGGAAGATGGCTACACCTTC.

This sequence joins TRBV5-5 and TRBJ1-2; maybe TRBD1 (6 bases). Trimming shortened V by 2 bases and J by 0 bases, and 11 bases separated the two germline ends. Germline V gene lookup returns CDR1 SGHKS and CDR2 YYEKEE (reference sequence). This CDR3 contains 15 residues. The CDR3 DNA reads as TGTGCCAGCAGCTTCGACAGGTCCGCTAACTATGGCTACACCTTC. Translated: CASSFDRSANYGYTF. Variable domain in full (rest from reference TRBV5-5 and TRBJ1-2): DAGVTQSPTHLIKTRGQQVTLRCSPISGHKSVSWYQQVLGQGPQFIFQYYEKEERGRGNFPDRFSARQFPNYSSELNVNALLLGDSALYLCASSFDRSANYGYTFGSGTRLTVV.

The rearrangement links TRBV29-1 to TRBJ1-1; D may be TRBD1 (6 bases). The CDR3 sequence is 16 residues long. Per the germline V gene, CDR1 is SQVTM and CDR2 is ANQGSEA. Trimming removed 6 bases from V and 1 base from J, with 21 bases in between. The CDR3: CSVDQITGISNTEAFF. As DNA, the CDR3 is TGCAGCGTGGACCAAATAACAGGGATTTCGAACACTGAAGCTTTCTTT.

CDR3 in DNA: TGTGCCAGCAGCAAGGGACTAGCGGGGGGGCATAACACCGGGGAGCTGTTTTTT. The encoded protein is CASSKGLAGGHNTGELFF. J is TRBJ2-2 and V is TRBV7-6, with 16 bases matching TRBD2. The CDR3 loop spans 18 amino acids. Germline CDR1 reads SGHVS; CDR2 reads FNYEAQ. V dropped 5 bases and J dropped 2; count of bases not matched to a gene: 5. Full variable domain (rest looked up from reference TRBV7-6 and TRBJ2-2): GAGVSQSPRYKVTKRGQDVALRCDPISGHVSLYWYRQALGQGPEFLTYFNYEAQQDKSGLPNDRFSAERPEGSISTLTIQRTEQRDSAMYRCASSKGLAGGHNTGELFFGEGSRLTVL.

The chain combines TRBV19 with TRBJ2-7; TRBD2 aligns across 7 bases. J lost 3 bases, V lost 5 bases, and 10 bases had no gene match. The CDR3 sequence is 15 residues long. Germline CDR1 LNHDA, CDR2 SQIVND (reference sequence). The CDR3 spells CASSLTRDYHYEQYF. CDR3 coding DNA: TGTGCCAGTAGTCTCACTCGGGACTACCACTACGAGCAGTACTTC.

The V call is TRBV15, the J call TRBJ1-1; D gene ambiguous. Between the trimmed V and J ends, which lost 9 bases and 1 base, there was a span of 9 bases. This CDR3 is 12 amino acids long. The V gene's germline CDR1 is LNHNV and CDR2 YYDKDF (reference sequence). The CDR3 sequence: CATTTWNTEAFF. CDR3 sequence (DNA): TGTGCCACTACAACCTGGAACACTGAAGCTTTCTTT.

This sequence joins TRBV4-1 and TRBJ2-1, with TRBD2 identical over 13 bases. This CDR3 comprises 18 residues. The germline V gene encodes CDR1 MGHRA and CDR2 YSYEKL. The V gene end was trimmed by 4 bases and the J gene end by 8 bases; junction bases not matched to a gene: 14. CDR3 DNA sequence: TGCGCCAGCAGCCTCCGAAGGCAGACTAGCGGGAGGTGGTATGAGCAGTTCTTC. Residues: CASSLRRQTSGRWYEQFF.

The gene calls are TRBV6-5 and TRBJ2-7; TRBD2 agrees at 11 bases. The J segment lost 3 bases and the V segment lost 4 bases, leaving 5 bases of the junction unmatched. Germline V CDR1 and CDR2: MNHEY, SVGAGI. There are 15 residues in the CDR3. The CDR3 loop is CASSFSGGAFYEQYF. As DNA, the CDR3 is TGTGCCAGCAGTTTTAGCGGGGGGGCCTTCTACGAGCAGTACTTC.

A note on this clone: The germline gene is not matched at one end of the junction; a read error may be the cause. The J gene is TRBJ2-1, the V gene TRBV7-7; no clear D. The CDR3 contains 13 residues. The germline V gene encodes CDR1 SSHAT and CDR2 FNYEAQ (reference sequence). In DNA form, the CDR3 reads TGTGCTAGCAGCTTAGACACCTACAATGAGCAGTTCTTC. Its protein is CASSLDTYNEQFF.

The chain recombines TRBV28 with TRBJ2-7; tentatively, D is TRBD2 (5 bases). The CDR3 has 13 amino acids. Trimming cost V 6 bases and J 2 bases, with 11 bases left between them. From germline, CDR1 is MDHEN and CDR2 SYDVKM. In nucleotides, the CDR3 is TGTGCCAGCAGCACGCGGACTCCCTACGAGCAGTACTTC. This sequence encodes CASSTRTPYEQYF.

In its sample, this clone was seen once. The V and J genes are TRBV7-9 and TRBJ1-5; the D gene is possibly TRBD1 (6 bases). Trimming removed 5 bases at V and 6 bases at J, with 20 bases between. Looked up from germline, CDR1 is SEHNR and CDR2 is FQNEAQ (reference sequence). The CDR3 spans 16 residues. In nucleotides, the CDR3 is TGTGCCAGCAGCCCAGAGGGAGGGGGGATAGGTCAGCCCCAGCATTTT. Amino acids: CASSPEGGGIGQPQHF.